These 7 T cell receptor beta chains were sequenced from one sample in a study of OX40 agonist ivuxolimab in advanced cancers. Produced via immunoSEQ multiplex PCR; TCRdb's table is partial and in-frame only. The sample lists tens of thousands of clones; around four fifths were seen once. The sequenced sample was CD4+ or CD8+ T cells sorted from blood, obtained in a trial of the OX40 agonist ivuxolimab. The receptors originated from an adult with an advanced solid tumor such as melanoma, head and neck, liver or kidney cancer.

The chain joins TRBV5-1 to TRBJ2-1, with a weak D call TRBD1 (5 bases). Germline CDR1 reads SGHRS; CDR2 reads YFSETQ. V lost 0 bases and J lost 1, with 11 bases in between. The CDR3 spans 16 residues. Here the CDR3 DNA reads TGCGCCAGCAGCTTGGGTTGGGGCGGATCCTACAATGAGCAGTTCTTC. This gives the protein CASSLGWGGSYNEQFF.

The CDR3 loop reads CASSTPRQGRSPLHF. The CDR3 DNA sequence: TGTGCCAGCAGCACCCCCCGACAGGGCAGATCACCCCTCCACTTT. The chain recombines TRBV6-5 with TRBJ1-6; 7 bases align to TRBD1. The V segment lost 6 bases and the J segment 10 bases; nucleotides outside the gene matches: 12. This CDR3 contains 15 residues. Germline CDR1 and CDR2: MNHEY and SVGAGI.

The chain joins TRBV2 to TRBJ2-7; D unresolved. In germline, CDR1 is SNHLY, CDR2 FYNNEI. Trimming took 5 bases from V and 5 from J, leaving 7 bases between them. The CDR3 consists of 11 residues. DNA of the CDR3: TGTGCCAGCAGTCAGGACCACGAGCAGTACTTC. The encoded protein is CASSQDHEQYF. The full variable domain, completed using reference TRBV2 and TRBJ2-7, is EPEVTQTPSHQVTQMGQEVILRCVPISNHLYFYWYRQILGQKVEFLVSFYNNEISEKSEIFDDQFSVERPDGSNFTLKIRSTKLEDSAMYFCASSQDHEQYFGPGTRLTVT.

V usage is TRBV7-9 and J usage is TRBJ2-5, with 11 bases fitting TRBD2. The V gene's germline CDR1 is SEHNR and CDR2 FQNEAQ (reference sequence). The junction had 9 bases not matched to a gene; V was cut back by 5 bases and J by 1 base. The CDR3 is 17 amino acids. The CDR3 bases are TGTGCCAGCAGCCCCTCCGGGCTAGCGGGGGGCCAAGAGACCCAGTACTTC. Amino acid sequence: CASSPSGLAGGQETQYF.

The chain uses TRBV15 and TRBJ1-5; D unresolved. V was clipped by 6 bases and J by 6 bases, with 21 bases between them. This CDR3 contains 16 residues. The germline gives CDR1 LNHNV, CDR2 YYDKDF (reference sequence). The CDR3 nucleotides read TGTGCCACCAGTGTTGGTGGAGGACGGAGGGTTCAGCCCCAGCATTTT. It encodes CATSVGGGRRVQPQHF.

A single count supports this clone. The CDR3 nucleotides are TGTGCCAGTAGTACGATACAGGGGGCTGTTAGCAATCAGCCCCAGCATTTT. It encodes CASSTIQGAVSNQPQHF. The gene calls are TRBV19 and TRBJ1-5, with 9 bases lining up with TRBD1. CDR3 length: 17 residues. Germline trimming cut 4 bases from V and 0 bases from J; bases unmatched to any gene: 7. Germline assignment: CDR1 LNHDA and CDR2 SQIVND (reference sequence).

This clone has only one observation. The V and J genes are TRBV5-6 and TRBJ1-1, with 7 bases identical to TRBD1. The CDR3 is 12 residues long. J was trimmed by 6 bases and V by 4 bases; bases with no gene match: 3. In germline, CDR1 is SGHDT, CDR2 YYEEEE. CDR3 bases: TGTGCCAGCAGCAGAGGGGGCTCTGAAGCTTTCTTT. The encoded protein is CASSRGGSEAFF.